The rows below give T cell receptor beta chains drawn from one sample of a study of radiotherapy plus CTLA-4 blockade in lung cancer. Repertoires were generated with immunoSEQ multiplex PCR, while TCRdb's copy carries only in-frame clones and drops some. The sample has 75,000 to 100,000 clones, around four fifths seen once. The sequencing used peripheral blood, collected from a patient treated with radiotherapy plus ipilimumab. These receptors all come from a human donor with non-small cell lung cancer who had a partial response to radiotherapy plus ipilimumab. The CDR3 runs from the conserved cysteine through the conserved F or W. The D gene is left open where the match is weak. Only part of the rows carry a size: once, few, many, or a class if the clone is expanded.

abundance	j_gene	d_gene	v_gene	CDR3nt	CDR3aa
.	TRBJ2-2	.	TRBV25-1	TGTGCCAGCGGGGGGCAGGGGGACACCGGGGAGCTGTTTTTT	CASGGQGDTGELFF
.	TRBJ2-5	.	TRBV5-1	TGCGCCAGCACCCGCGGGCTATCCTCGTACCAAGAGACCCAGTACTTC	CASTRGLSSYQETQYF
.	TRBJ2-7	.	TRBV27	TGTGCCAGCAGTTTGTCGGGAGTAGGGTACTACGAGCAGTACTTC	CASSLSGVGYYEQYF
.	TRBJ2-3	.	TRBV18	TGTGCCAGCTCACCCGCTAGCGAGAGCACAGATACGCAGTATTTT	CASSPASESTDTQYF
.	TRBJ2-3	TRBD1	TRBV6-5	TGTGCCAGCAGCGGCAGGGGGATCGGCACAGATACGCAGTATTTT	CASSGRGIGTDTQYF
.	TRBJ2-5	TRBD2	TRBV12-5	TGTGCTAGTGCTAGCGGGAAAGAGACCCAGTACTTC	CASASGKETQYF
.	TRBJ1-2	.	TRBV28	TGTGCCAGCAGTTTTCGGCAGGCAGCCTATGGCTACACCTTC	CASSFRQAAYGYTF
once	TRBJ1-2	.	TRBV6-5	TGTGCCAGTAGGACGGGTGGGGACTACTATGGCTACACCTTC	CASRTGGDYYGYTF
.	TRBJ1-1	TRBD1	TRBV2	TGTGCCAGCAGTGAAGCGGGACAGTTGAACACTGAAGCTTTCTTT	CASSEAGQLNTEAFF
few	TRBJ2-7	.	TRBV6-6	TGTGCCAGCAGTTACGGGACATACTACGAGCAGTACTTC	CASSYGTYYEQYF
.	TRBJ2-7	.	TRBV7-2	TGTGCCAGCAGCTCCATAAGAGGGCACGAGCAGTACTTC	CASSSIRGHEQYF
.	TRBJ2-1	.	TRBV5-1	TGCGCCAGCAGCTTGATGACTACGGAGGATGAGCAGTTCTTC	CASSLMTTEDEQFF
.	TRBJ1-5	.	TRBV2	TGTGCCAGCAGGACAGAAGGCAATCAGCCCCAGCATTTT	CASRTEGNQPQHF
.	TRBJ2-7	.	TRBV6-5	TGTGCCAGCAGCCGCCCCGGGAGCGCCTACGAGCAGTACTTC	CASSRPGSAYEQYF
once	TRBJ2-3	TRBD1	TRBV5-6	TGTGCCAGCAGCACCCCCGGGACAGGGCGGCCAGGGTCCACAGATACGCAGTATTTT	CASSTPGTGRPGSTDTQYF
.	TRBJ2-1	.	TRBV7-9	TGTGCCAGCAGCTTAGTAATATCAACTTACAATGAGCAGTTCTTC	CASSLVISTYNEQFF
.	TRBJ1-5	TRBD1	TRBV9	TGTGCCAGCAGCCCACGGACAGGGCCGGGCCAGCCCCAGCATTTT	CASSPRTGPGQPQHF
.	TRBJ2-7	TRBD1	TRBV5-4	TGTGCCAGCAGCGGGCCCGGGACAGCCTCCTACGAGCAGTACTTC	CASSGPGTASYEQYF
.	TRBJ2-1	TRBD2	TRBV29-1	TGCAGCGCAACGGGAGGTTCCCAATACAATGAGCAGTTCTTC	CSATGGSQYNEQFF
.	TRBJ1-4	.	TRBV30	TGTGCCTGGAGTGCCCCCGGGGGGCTGTTTTTT	CAWSAPGGLFF
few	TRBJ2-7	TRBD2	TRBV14	TGTGCCAGCAGCCAAGTTCGGGGGGGGTACGAGCAGTACTTC	CASSQVRGGYEQYF
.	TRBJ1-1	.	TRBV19	TGTGCCAGTAGTATCCAGGGGAGGGGAATGAACACTGAAGCTTTCTTT	CASSIQGRGMNTEAFF
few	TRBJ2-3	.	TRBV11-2	TGTGCCAGCAGCTTGGTCCGGGTCGGCCTCCGCACAGATACGCAGTATTTT	CASSLVRVGLRTDTQYF
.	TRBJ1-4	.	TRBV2	TGTGCCAGCGGCCAGTTATTGGCTAATGAAAAACTGTTTTTT	CASGQLLANEKLFF
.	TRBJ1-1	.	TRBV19	TGTGCCAGTAGTGAGTACAGGGAGGGGACTGAAGCTTTCTTT	CASSEYREGTEAFF